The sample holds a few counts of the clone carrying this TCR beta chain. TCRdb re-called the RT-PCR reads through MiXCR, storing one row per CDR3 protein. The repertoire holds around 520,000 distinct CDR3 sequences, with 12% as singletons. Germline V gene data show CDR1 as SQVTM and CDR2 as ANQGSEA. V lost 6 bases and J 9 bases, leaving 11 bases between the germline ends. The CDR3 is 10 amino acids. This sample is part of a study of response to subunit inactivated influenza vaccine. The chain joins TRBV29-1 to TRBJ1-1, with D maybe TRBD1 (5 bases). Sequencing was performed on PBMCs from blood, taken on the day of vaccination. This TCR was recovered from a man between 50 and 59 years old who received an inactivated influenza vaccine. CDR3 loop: CSVVDTKAFF. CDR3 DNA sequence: TGCAGCGTCGTGGACACAAAAGCTTTCTTT.